This T cell receptor (beta chain) was found in a study of cytomegalovirus exposure and HLA in healthy donors. About the study: Genotyping showed 81% of 398 donors falling in the Caucasian-associated ancestry cluster.

The PCR ran on 60 Vbeta and 13 Jbeta primers. Some clones are missing from TCRdb's copy, which holds only in-frame ones; the method was immunoSEQ multiplex PCR. The sample consists of around 200,000 clones, roughly 80% of them appearing once. The CDR3 loop spans 13 amino acids. Between the trimmed V and J ends, which lost 5 bases and 7 bases, there was a span of 15 bases. Germline V gives CDR1 SEHNR, CDR2 FQNEAQ (reference sequence). This clone was detected ten times or more. Antigen: not known. Study outcomes and limitations: The study labeled 164 TCR beta chains cytomegalovirus-associated. Upon later analysis, TCR association rates were observed to vary by HLA locus, being highest for DRB1 and lowest for HLA-C.

The chain links TRBV7-9 to TRBJ2-7; possibly TRBD2 for D (6 bases). The sequence was collected from a man over 45 in good health and CMV-seronegative. Specimen: PBMCs. CDR3 in DNA: TGTGCCAGCAGCCCGGGAGTCTTCCGAGAGCAGTACTTC. It yields the protein CASSPGVFREQYF.